Presented here are 20 T cell receptor beta chains from one specimen sequenced in a study of T cell changes during pregnancy in multiple sclerosis. Only in-frame clones appear in the TCRdb table, and some are missing; sequencing was by immunoSEQ multiplex PCR. The sample shows about 72,000 clones, roughly nine tenths of them seen only once. The specimen was peripheral blood, collected in the third trimester of pregnancy. These receptors all come from a female donor in good health, enrolled as a control in a pregnancy study.

The rearrangement uses TRBV6-1 and TRBJ1-6; 8 bases fit TRBD1. This CDR3 region has 15 residues. Germline V gene data show CDR1 as MNHNS and CDR2 as SASEGT. The ends lost 9 bases at V and 6 bases at J; junction bases unmatched: 10. In DNA, the CDR3 is TGTGCCAGGGACTTTAGGACAGGGTTTAATTCACCCCTCCACTTT. The encoded protein is CARDFRTGFNSPLHF.

The chain uses TRBV6-1 and TRBJ1-1; no clear D. The germline gives CDR1 MNHNS, CDR2 SASEGT. This CDR3 comprises 14 residues. The V end lost 7 bases, the J end lost 0 bases, and 12 bases lay between the germline ends. The CDR3 reads CASTKELMNTEAFF. The DNA of the CDR3 is TGTGCCAGCACCAAGGAGTTAATGAACACTGAAGCTTTCTTT.

This clone appeared once. The J gene is TRBJ1-2, the V gene TRBV7-9; D unresolved. Trimming stripped 5 bases from V and 5 bases from J, with 9 bases between. Germline V gene sequence: CDR1 SEHNR, CDR2 FQNEAQ (reference sequence). The CDR3 runs 12 residues. Written as DNA, the CDR3 is TGTGCCAGCAGCACAAATGCATATGGCTACACCTTC. This encodes CASSTNAYGYTF. The full variable domain, its missing parts supplied by reference TRBV7-9 and TRBJ1-2, is DTGVSQNPRHKITKRGQNVTFRCDPISEHNRLYWYRQTLGQGPEFLTYFQNEAQLEKSRLLSDRFSAERPKGSFSTLEIQRTEQGDSAMYLCASSTNAYGYTFGSGTRLTVV.

This clone was recorded once. The rearrangement links TRBV29-1 to TRBJ1-2; a weak D match, TRBD1 (5 bases). The V gene lost 6 bases and the J gene lost 2 bases, with 13 bases spanning the gap. The CDR3 is made up of 13 amino acids. Germline V gene lookup returns CDR1 SQVTM and CDR2 ANQGSEA. The CDR3 region is CSVGAGLNYGYTF. The CDR3 DNA sequence: TGCAGCGTAGGGGCTGGGCTCAACTATGGCTACACCTTC.

The rearrangement links TRBV5-4 to TRBJ1-1; the D gene is possibly TRBD1 (5 bases). Germline V lookup: CDR1 SGHNT, CDR2 YYREEE (reference sequence). Trimming removed 0 bases from V and 1 base from J, with 10 bases in between. The CDR3 is 15 amino acids. The CDR3 here is CASSLVAGSNTEAFF. The CDR3 bases are TGTGCCAGCAGCTTGGTAGCAGGGTCGAACACTGAAGCTTTCTTT.

The chain employs TRBV7-9 and TRBJ1-6; D ambiguous. The CDR3 has 17 residues. The V end lost 1 base, the J end lost 6 bases, and 16 bases lay between the germline ends. Germline CDR1 reads SEHNR; CDR2 reads FQNEAQ (reference sequence). The CDR3, as DNA: TGTGCCAGCAGCTTAGTTGCCTCGGTGACGGGTAATTCACCCCTCCACTTT. It yields the protein CASSLVASVTGNSPLHF.

This chain joins TRBV6-5 and TRBJ2-5; D is possibly TRBD1 (5 bases). CDR3 length equals 14 residues. Germline V lookup: CDR1 MNHEY, CDR2 SVGAGI. V was clipped by 7 bases and J by 4 bases, with 16 bases between them. CDR3 DNA sequence: TGTGCCAGCAATCCCCAGGGAACGGGAGAGACCCAGTACTTC. It codes for CASNPQGTGETQYF.

The V gene is TRBV12-5, the J gene TRBJ2-7, with 7 bases fitting TRBD2. Germline loops: CDR1 LGHNT, CDR2 FRNRAP. The CDR3 consists of 14 residues. V was clipped by 6 bases and J by 3 bases; unmatched bases: 8. For the CDR3, the DNA is TGTGCTAGTGGCCTTAGCGGGCCCGACTACGAGCAGTACTTC. Its translation: CASGLSGPDYEQYF.

The chain is built from TRBV7-6 and TRBJ2-3; D is ambiguous. CDR3 size: 15 residues. Germline values: CDR1 SGHVS, CDR2 FNYEAQ. V lost 4 bases, J lost 2 bases, and 13 bases lay in between. In nucleotides, the CDR3 is TGTGCCAGCAGCTCCTCAGTGGGCCTCACAGATACGCAGTATTTT. Its protein is CASSSSVGLTDTQYF.

CDR3 loop: CASNSQGVNTEAFF. The CDR3 nucleotides read TGTGCCAGTAACTCACAGGGGGTAAACACTGAAGCTTTCTTT. J is TRBJ1-1 and V is TRBV19, with 8 bases lining up with TRBD1. This CDR3 region has 14 residues. V was pared by 7 bases and J by 2 bases, with 6 bases of the junction left unmatched. Germline CDR1 LNHDA, CDR2 SQIVND (reference sequence).

J is TRBJ1-1 and V is TRBV10-3; D is undetermined. This CDR3 comprises 12 residues. Germline lookup yields CDR1 ENHRY and CDR2 SYGVKD. With 3 bases removed from V and 2 bases from J, the gap between germline ends came to 4 bases. The DNA of the CDR3 is TGTGCCATCAGTGACTTTAACACTGAAGCTTTCTTT. Protein sequence: CAISDFNTEAFF.

This sequence joins TRBV27 and TRBJ1-4, with 8 bases lining up with TRBD1. This CDR3 is built from 14 residues. From germline, CDR1 is MNHEY and CDR2 SMNVEV (reference sequence). V lost 2 bases, J lost 10 bases, and 6 bases stayed unmatched. The chain's CDR3 is CASSLGDRGGKLFF. Written as DNA, the CDR3 is TGTGCCAGCAGTTTAGGAGACAGGGGTGGAAAACTGTTTTTT. Drawing the rest from reference TRBV27 and TRBJ1-4, the complete variable domain is EAQVTQNPRYLITVTGKKLTVTCSQNMNHEYMSWYRQDPGLGLRQIYYSMNVEVTDKGDVPEGYKVSRKEKRNFPLILESPSPNQTSLYFCASSLGDRGGKLFFGSGTQLSVL.

V and J are TRBV21-1 and TRBJ1-5; the tabulated D call, TRBD1, remains unverified against the DNA. TRBV21-1 is an annotated pseudogene. The CDR3 has 14 amino acids. The chain's CDR3 is CASTGTGLNQPQHF. The CDR3 nucleotides are TGTGCCAGTACTGGTACAGGGCTCAATCAGCCCCAGCATTTT.

The J gene is TRBJ2-7, the V gene TRBV9, with 7 bases lining up with TRBD1. Germline CDR1 and CDR2: SGDLS and YYNGEE. J was trimmed by 0 bases and V by 5 bases; bases with no gene match: 5. This CDR3 region has 14 residues. The CDR3 loop reads CASSRQGSSYEQYF. As DNA, the CDR3 is TGTGCCAGCAGTCGACAGGGTTCCTCCTACGAGCAGTACTTC.

The rearrangement joins TRBV7-2 to TRBJ1-4, with D unresolved. Germline-derived CDR1 and CDR2 are SGHTA and FQGNSA. Trimming removed 2 bases at V and 0 bases at J, with 10 bases between. The CDR3 is 16 residues long. CDR3 amino acids: CASSLMPGATNEKLFF. For the CDR3, the DNA is TGTGCCAGCAGCTTAATGCCCGGGGCAACTAATGAAAAACTGTTTTTT.

This chain joins TRBV7-2 and TRBJ2-1; D possibly corresponds to TRBD1 (6 bases). CDR1 and CDR2 (germline): SGHTA, FQGNSA. V was trimmed by 5 bases and J by 5 bases, leaving 16 bases between them. The CDR3 sequence is 15 residues long. The CDR3 DNA is TGTGCCAGCAGCCCCTTCGGGACACTCAACAATGAGCAGTTCTTC. This encodes CASSPFGTLNNEQFF.

This clone came up once. The chain has TRBV30 and TRBJ1-2, with D possibly being TRBD1 (5 bases). Germline assignment: CDR1 GTSNPN and CDR2 SVGIG (reference sequence). CDR3 size: 11 residues. V lost 5 bases and J lost 7, with 11 bases in between. The CDR3 DNA is TGTGCCTGGTCGGGGGGACGTGGCTACACCTTC. Translating gives CAWSGGRGYTF.

This sequence joins TRBV29-1 and TRBJ2-1; 10 bases map to TRBD2. This CDR3 contains 17 residues. Germline V CDR1 and CDR2: SQVTM, ANQGSEA. V lost 3 bases to trimming and J lost 4 bases; unmatched junction nucleotides: 12. CDR3 loop: CSVDDRGRTSGYNEQFF. CDR3 in DNA: TGCAGCGTTGATGACAGGGGCCGGACTAGCGGATACAATGAGCAGTTCTTC.

The rearrangement links TRBV5-1 to TRBJ2-2; maybe TRBD1 (5 bases). This CDR3 is built from 13 residues. V gave up 6 bases and J gave up 7 bases, with 13 bases separating them. In germline, CDR1 is SGHRS, CDR2 YFSETQ. The CDR3 nucleotides are TGCGCCAGCACAACCGAAGGGGTCGGGGAGCTGTTTTTT. Its protein product is CASTTEGVGELFF.

The chain has TRBV18 and TRBJ2-2; tentative D call: TRBD1 (6 bases). This CDR3 is built from 16 residues. V lost 4 bases to trimming and J lost 4 bases, with 16 bases between them. Germline CDR1 and CDR2: KGHSH and LQKENI. The CDR3 is CASSLQLRGATGELFF. DNA of the CDR3: TGTGCCAGCTCACTACAGCTCAGGGGAGCCACCGGGGAGCTGTTTTTT.